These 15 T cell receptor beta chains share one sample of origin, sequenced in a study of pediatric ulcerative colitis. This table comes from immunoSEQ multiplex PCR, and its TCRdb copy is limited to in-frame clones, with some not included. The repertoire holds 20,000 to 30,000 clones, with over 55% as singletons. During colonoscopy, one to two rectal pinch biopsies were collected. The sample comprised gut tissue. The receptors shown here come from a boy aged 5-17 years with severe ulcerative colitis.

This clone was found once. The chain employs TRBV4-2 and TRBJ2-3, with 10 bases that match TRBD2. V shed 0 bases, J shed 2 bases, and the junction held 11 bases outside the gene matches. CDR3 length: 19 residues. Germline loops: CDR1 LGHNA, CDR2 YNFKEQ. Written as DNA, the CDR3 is TGTGCCAGCAGCCAAGATGGAACCCAGACTAGCGGGTTCACAGATACGCAGTATTTT. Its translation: CASSQDGTQTSGFTDTQYF.

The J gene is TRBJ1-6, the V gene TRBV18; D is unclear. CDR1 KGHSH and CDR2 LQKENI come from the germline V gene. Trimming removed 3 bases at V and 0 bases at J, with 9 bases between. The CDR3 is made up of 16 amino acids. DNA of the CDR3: TGTGCCAGCTCACCCCCGTCCAGCTCCTATAATTCACCCCTCCACTTT. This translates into CASSPPSSSYNSPLHF.

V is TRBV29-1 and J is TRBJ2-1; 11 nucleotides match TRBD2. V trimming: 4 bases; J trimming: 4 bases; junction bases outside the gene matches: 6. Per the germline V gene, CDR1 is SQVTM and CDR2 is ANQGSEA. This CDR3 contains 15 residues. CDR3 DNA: TGCAGCGTTGGGGTTACTAGCGGGGGTTACAATGAGCAGTTCTTC. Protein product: CSVGVTSGGYNEQFF.

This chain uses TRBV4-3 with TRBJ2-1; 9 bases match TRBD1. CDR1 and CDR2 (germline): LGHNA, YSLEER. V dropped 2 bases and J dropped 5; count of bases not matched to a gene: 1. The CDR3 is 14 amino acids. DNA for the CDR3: TGCGCCAGCAGCCAACGGACAGGGGACAATGAGCAGTTCTTC. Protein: CASSQRTGDNEQFF.

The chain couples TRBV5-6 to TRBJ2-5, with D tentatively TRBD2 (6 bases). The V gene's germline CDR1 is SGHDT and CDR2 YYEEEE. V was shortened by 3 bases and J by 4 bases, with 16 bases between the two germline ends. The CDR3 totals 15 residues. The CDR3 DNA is TGTGCCAGCAGCTACGAGGACCGGGGGAGAGAGACCCAGTACTTC. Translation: CASSYEDRGRETQYF.

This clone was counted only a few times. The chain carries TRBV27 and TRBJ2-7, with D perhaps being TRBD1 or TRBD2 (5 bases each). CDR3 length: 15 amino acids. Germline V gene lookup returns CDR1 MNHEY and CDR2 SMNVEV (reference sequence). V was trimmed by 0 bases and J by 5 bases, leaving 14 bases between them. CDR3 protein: CASSLSPGPRHEQYF. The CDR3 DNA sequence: TGTGCCAGCAGTTTATCCCCGGGACCCCGGCACGAGCAGTACTTC.

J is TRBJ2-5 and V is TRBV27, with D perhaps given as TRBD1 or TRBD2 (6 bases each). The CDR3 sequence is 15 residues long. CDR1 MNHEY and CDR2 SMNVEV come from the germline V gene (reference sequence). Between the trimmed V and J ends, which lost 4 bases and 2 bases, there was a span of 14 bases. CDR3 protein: CASSSFTGTQETQYF. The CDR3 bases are TGTGCCAGCAGTTCCTTCACAGGGACTCAAGAGACCCAGTACTTC.

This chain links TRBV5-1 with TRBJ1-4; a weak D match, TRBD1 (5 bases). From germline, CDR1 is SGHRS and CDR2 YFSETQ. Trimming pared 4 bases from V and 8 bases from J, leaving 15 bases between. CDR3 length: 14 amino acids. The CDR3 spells CASSGDVGAEKLFF. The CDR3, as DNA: TGCGCCAGCAGCGGGGACGTTGGGGCCGAAAAACTGTTTTTT.

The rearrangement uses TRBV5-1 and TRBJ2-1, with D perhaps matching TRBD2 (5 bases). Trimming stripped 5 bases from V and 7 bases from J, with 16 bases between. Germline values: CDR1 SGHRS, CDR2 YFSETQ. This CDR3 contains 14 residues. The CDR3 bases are TGCGCCAGCAGAGGCAGCGGAGGAGAAAATGAGCAGTTCTTC. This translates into CASRGSGGENEQFF.

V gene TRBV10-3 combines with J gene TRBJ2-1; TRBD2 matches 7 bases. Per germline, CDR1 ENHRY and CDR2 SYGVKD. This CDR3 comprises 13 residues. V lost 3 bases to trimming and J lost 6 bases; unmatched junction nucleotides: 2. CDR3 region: CAISEGTTNEQFF. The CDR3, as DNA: TGTGCCATCAGTGAAGGGACTACCAATGAGCAGTTCTTC.

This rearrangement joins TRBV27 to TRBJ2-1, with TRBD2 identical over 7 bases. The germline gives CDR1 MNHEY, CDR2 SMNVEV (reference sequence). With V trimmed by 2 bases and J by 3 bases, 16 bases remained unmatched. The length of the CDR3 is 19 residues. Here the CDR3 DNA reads TGTGCCAGCAGTTTACCTATATGGGGAAAAGCGGGGTACTACAATGAGCAGTTCTTC. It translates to CASSLPIWGKAGYYNEQFF.

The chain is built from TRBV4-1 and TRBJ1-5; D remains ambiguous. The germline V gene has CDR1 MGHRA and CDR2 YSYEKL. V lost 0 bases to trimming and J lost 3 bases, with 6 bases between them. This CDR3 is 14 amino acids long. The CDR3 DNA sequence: TGCGCCAGCAGCCAAGATGTGGCCAATCAGCCCCAGCATTTT. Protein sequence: CASSQDVANQPQHF.

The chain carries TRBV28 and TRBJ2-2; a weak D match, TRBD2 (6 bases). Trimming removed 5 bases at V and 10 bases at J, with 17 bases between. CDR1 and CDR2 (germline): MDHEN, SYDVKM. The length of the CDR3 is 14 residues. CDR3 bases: TGTGCCAGCAGTCGGGGGAGCCCGGCGAAGGAGCTGTTTTTT. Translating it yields CASSRGSPAKELFF.

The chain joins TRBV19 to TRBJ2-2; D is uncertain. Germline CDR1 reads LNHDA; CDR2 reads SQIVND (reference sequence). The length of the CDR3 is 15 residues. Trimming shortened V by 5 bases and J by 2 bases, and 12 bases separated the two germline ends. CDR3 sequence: CASSPEGSNTGELFF. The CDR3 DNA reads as TGTGCCAGTAGTCCCGAAGGCAGTAACACCGGGGAGCTGTTTTTT. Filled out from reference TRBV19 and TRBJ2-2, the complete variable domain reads DGGITQSPKYLFRKEGQNVTLSCEQNLNHDAMYWYRQDPGQGLRLIYYSQIVNDFQKGDIAEGYSVSREKKESFPLTVTSAQKNPTAFYLCASSPEGSNTGELFFGEGSRLTVL.

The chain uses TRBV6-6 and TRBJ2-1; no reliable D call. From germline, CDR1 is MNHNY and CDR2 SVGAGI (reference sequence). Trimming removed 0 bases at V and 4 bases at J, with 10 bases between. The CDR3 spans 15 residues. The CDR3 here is CASSYSSDTYNEQFF. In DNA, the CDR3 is TGTGCCAGCAGTTACTCGTCCGATACATACAATGAGCAGTTCTTC.